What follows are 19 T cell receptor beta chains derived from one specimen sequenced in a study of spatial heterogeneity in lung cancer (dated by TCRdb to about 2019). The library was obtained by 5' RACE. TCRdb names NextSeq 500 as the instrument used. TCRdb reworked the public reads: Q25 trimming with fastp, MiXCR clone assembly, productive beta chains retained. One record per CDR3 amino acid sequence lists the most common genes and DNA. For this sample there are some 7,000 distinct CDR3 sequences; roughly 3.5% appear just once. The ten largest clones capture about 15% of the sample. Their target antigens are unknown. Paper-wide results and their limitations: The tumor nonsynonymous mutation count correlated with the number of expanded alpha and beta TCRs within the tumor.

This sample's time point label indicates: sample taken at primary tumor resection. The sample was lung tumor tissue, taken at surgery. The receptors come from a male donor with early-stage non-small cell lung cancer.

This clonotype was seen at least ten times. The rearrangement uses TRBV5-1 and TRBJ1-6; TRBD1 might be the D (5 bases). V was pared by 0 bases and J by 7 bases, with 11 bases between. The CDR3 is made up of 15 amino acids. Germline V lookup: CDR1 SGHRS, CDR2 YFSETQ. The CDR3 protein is CASSLGGGANSPLHF. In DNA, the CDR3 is TGCGCCAGCAGCTTGGGAGGAGGGGCGAATTCACCCCTCCACTTT.

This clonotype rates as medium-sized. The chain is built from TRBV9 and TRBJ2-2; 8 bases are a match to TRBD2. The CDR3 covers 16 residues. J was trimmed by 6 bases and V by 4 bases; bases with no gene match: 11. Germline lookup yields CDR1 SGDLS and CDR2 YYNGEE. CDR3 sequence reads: CASSFSSGTRSGELFF. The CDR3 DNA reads TGTGCCAGCAGCTTTTCCTCCGGGACTAGGTCCGGGGAGCTGTTTTTT.

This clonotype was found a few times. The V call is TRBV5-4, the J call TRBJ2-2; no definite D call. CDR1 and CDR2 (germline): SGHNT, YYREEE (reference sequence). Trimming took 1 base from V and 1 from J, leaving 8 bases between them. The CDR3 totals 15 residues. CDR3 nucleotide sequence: TGTGCCAGCAGCTTGAAGGAGCTGAACACCGGGGAGCTGTTTTTT. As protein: CASSLKELNTGELFF.

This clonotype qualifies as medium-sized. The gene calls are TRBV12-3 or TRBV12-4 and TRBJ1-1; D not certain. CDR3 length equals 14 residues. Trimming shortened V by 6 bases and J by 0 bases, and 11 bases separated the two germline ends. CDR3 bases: TGTGCCAGCAGGATGGACGGTATGAACACTGAAGCTTTCTTT. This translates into CASRMDGMNTEAFF.

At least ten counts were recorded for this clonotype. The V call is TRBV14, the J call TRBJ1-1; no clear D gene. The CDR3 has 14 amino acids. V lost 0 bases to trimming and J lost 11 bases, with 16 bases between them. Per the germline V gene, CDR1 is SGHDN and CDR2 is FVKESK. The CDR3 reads CASSQDRSTMVAFF. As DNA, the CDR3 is TGTGCCAGCAGCCAAGATCGGAGTACCATGGTGGCTTTCTTT.

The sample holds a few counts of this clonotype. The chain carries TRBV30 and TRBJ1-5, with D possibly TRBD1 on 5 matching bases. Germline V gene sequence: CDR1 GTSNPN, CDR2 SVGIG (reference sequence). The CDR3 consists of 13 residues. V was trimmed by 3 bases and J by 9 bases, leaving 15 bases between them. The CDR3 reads CAWRVRGFGPQHF. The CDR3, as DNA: TGTGCCTGGAGAGTCCGGGGCTTTGGGCCCCAGCATTTT.

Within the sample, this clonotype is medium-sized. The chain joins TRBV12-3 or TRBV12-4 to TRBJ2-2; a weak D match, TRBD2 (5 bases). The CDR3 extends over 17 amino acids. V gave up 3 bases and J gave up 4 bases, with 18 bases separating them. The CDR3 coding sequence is TGTGCCAGCAGTTTCCAGACGGCGGACGAGGGCACCGGGGAGCTGTTTTTT. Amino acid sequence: CASSFQTADEGTGELFF.

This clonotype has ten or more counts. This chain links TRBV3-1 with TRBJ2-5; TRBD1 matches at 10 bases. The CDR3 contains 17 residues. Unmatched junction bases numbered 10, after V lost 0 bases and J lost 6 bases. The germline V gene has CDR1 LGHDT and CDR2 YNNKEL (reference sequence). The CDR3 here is CASSQDWDGQGGKTQYF. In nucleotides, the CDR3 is TGTGCCAGCAGCCAAGATTGGGACGGACAGGGGGGCAAGACCCAGTACTTC.

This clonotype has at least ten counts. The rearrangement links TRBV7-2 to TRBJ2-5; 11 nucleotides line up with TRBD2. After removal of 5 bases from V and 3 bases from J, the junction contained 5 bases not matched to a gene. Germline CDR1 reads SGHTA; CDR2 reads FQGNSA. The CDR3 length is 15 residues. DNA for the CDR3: TGTGCCAGCAGCCCCTCTAGCGGGAGGAAAGAGACCCAGTACTTC. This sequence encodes CASSPSSGRKETQYF.

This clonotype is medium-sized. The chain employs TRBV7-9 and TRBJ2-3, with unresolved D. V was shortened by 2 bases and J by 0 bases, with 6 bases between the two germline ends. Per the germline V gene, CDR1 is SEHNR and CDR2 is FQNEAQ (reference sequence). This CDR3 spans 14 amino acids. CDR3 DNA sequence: TGTGCCAGCAGCTTAATGACGAGCACAGATACGCAGTATTTT. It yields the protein CASSLMTSTDTQYF.

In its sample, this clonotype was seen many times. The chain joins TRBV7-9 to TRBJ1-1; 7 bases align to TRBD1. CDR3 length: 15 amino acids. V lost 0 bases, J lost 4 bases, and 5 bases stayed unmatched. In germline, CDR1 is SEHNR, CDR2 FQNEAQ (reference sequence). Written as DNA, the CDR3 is TGTGCCAGCAGCTTAGCGACAGGGAGGAGCACTGAAGCTTTCTTT. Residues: CASSLATGRSTEAFF.

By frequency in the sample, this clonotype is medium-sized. The CDR3 DNA is TGTGCCAGCAAGACTAGCGGCCCGAGCGGGGAGCTGTTTTTT. It codes for CASKTSGPSGELFF. The chain recombines TRBV6-1 with TRBJ2-2; 9 nucleotides agree with TRBD2. The V segment lost 7 bases and the J segment 7 bases; nucleotides outside the gene matches: 7. CDR1 is MNHNS and CDR2 is SASEGT in the germline V gene. The CDR3 totals 14 residues.

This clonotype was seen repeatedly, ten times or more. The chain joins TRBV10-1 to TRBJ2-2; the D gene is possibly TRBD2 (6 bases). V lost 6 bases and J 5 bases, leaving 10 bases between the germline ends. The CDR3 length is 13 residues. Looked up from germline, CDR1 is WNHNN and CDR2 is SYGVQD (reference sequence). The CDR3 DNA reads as TGCGCCAGCAGCTACGGGACTACCGGGGAGCTGTTTTTT. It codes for CASSYGTTGELFF.

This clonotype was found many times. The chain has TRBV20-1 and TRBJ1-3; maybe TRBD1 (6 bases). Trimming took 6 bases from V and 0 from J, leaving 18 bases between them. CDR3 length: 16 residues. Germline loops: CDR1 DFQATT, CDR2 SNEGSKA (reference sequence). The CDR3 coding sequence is TGCAGTGCACCACGCCGTCAAGGGGGCTCTGGAAACACCATATATTTT. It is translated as CSAPRRQGGSGNTIYF.

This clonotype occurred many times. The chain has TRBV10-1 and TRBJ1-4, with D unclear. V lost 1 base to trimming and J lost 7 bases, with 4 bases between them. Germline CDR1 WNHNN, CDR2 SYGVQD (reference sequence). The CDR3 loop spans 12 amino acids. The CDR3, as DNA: TGCGCCAGCAGTGAGTTGTCTGAAAAACTGTTTTTT. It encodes CASSELSEKLFF.

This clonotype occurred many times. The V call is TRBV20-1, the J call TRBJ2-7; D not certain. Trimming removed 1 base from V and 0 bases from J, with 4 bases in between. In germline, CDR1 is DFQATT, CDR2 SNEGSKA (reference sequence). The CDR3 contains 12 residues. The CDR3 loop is CSARGSSYEQYF. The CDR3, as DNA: TGCAGTGCTAGAGGGTCCTCCTACGAGCAGTACTTC.

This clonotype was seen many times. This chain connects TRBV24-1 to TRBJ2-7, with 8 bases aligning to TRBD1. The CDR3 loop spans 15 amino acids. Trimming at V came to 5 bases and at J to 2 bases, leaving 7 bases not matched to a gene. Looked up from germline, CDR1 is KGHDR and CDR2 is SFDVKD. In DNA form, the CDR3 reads TGTGCCACCAGTGCCGGGACAGGTAATCCCTACGAGCAGTACTTC. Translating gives CATSAGTGNPYEQYF.

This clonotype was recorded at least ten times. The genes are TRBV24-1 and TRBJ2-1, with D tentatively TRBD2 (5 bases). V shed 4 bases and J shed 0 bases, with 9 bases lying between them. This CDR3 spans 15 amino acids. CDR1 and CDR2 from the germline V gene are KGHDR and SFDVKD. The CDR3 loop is CATSDRGLSYNEQFF. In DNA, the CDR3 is TGTGCCACCAGTGACCGGGGTCTCTCCTACAATGAGCAGTTCTTC.

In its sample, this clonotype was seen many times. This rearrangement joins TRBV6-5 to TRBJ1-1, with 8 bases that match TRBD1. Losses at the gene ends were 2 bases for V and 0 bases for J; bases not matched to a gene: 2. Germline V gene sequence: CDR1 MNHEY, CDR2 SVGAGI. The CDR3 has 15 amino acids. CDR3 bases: TGTGCCAGCAGTTACGGGACAGGCATGAACACTGAAGCTTTCTTT. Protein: CASSYGTGMNTEAFF.